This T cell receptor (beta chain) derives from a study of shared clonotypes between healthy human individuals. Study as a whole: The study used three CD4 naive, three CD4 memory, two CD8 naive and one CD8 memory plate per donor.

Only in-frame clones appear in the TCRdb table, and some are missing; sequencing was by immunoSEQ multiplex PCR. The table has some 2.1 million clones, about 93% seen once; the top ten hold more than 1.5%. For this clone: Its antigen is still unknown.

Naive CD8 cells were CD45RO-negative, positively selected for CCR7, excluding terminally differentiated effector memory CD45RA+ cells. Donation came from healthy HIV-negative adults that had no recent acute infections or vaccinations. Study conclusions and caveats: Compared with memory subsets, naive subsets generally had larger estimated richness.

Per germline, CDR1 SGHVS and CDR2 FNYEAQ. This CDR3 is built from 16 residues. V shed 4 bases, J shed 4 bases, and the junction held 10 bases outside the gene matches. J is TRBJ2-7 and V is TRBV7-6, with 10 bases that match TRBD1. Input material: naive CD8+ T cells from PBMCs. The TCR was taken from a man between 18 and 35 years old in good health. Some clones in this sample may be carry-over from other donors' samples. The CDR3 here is CASSSLEGTGAYEQYF. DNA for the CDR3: TGTGCCAGCAGCTCCCTTGAGGGGACAGGGGCATACGAGCAGTACTTC.